This TCR beta chain was sequenced in a study of Ad26.COV2.S vaccination and SARS-CoV-2 variants. Described treatment: roughly 20 received Ad26.COV2.S at low or high dose, single or two shots; roughly five received placebo; per-sample allocation not given. Samples analyzed were those drawn on day 63 after the first vaccine or placebo injection. Measured with immunoSEQ multiplex PCR; TCRdb has only the in-frame clones, and not every one. The sample contains 350,000 to 400,000 clones, approximately 91% of which appear only once. CDR1 and CDR2 from the germline V gene are SGHAT and FQNNGV. Trimming stripped 5 bases from V and 2 bases from J, with 13 bases between. This CDR3 is 15 amino acids long.

This clonotype originated in a person aged 18-65 years who received the Ad26.COV2.S COVID-19 vaccine or a placebo. The sequenced sample was peripheral blood, obtained in a trial of Ad26.COV2.S vaccine versus placebo. The V call is TRBV11-2, the J call TRBJ1-5; unclear D gene. In DNA, the CDR3 is TGTGCCAGCAGCCCTACCCCAGAGGGCAATCAGCCCCAGCATTTT. Protein product: CASSPTPEGNQPQHF.